The 20 T cell receptor beta chains below all came from one sample that was sequenced in a study of molecular identifiers for immune sequencing clone quantification. TCRdb passed the PCR reads through MiXCR, listing each CDR3 protein once. This sample has about 640,000 distinct CDR3 sequences, with 20% found just once. The material sequenced was naive CD8+ T cells from blood, with Jurkat cell RNA spiked in. As to subset: FACS-sorted CD8+CD4-CCR7+CD45RA+ naive T cells. The receptors come from a human donor in good health. Some libraries in this study had Jurkat cell RNA spiked in.

J is TRBJ1-2 and V is TRBV29-1; D unresolved. CDR3 length: 17 residues. In germline, CDR1 is SQVTM, CDR2 ANQGSEA. Trimming removed 4 bases at V and 2 bases at J, with 23 bases between. CDR3 coding DNA: TGCAGCGTTGTGCTTACACACCAAAACCCCCAGAACTATGGCTACACCTTC. Its protein is CSVVLTHQNPQNYGYTF.

This clonotype was recorded at least ten times. This chain connects TRBV9 to TRBJ2-3; no clear D gene. V was pared by 4 bases and J by 0 bases, with 15 bases between. CDR1 SGDLS and CDR2 YYNGEE come from the germline V gene. The CDR3 has 16 residues. The chain's CDR3 is CASSLTARTSTDTQYF. CDR3 DNA: TGTGCCAGCAGCCTTACTGCGCGAACGAGCACAGATACGCAGTATTTT.

This clonotype was seen a few times. The chain recombines TRBV20-1 with TRBJ2-2; 11 bases are a match to TRBD2. The V and J ends lost 6 bases and 2 bases, in that order; junction bases with no gene match: 14. Germline assignment: CDR1 DFQATT and CDR2 SNEGSKA (reference sequence). This CDR3 comprises 18 residues. The CDR3 nucleotides read TGCAGTGCCGAACACCCGGGACTAGCGGACATCAACACCGGGGAGCTGTTTTTT. As protein: CSAEHPGLADINTGELFF.

To note about this clonotype: The CDR3 end shows no conserved phenylalanine or tryptophan, and so a read error is likely. The chain employs TRBV24-1 and TRBJ2-6; D call uncertain. Germline CDR1 KGHDR, CDR2 SFDVKD. The CDR3 sequence is 16 residues long. In nucleotides, the CDR3 is TGTGCCACCAGTGACCGACATGTGTCTGGGACCAACGTCCTGACTATC. Its translation is CATSDRHVSGTNVLTI.

This chain joins TRBV7-8 and TRBJ2-7, with D possibly being TRBD2 (6 bases). V gave up 3 bases and J gave up 0 bases, with 12 bases separating them. This CDR3 spans 15 amino acids. Germline V gene data show CDR1 as SGHVS and CDR2 as FQNEAQ. CDR3 amino acids: CASSLGTSASYEQYF. CDR3 coding DNA: TGTGCCAGCAGCTTGGGGACTTCCGCCTCCTACGAGCAGTACTTC.

The sample holds many counts of this clonotype. The V and J genes are TRBV3-1 and TRBJ2-7, with D uncertain. The CDR3 sequence is 13 residues long. V was clipped by 3 bases and J by 3 bases, with 9 bases between them. Germline V CDR1 and CDR2: LGHDT, YNNKEL (reference sequence). DNA of the CDR3: TGTGCCAGCAGCCAGCCCCATGACTACGAGCAGTACTTC. Translated: CASSQPHDYEQYF.

In the case of this clonotype: This may arise from a read error, as a much more abundant clone is one base away. The chain links TRBV7-9 to TRBJ1-4, with D possibly TRBD1 on 5 matching bases. This CDR3 is 16 amino acids long. CDR1 SEHNR and CDR2 FQNEAQ come from the germline V gene (reference sequence). CDR3 sequence reads: CGSSSEPGTGSEKLFF. The CDR3 DNA reads TGTGGCAGCAGCTCGGAACCCGGGACGGGGAGTGAAAAACTGTTTTTT. Combining the CDR3 with reference TRBV7-9 and TRBJ1-4 gives the whole variable domain DTGVSQNPRHKITKRGQNVTFRCDPISEHNRLYWYRQTLGQGPEFLTYFQNEAQLEKSRLLSDRFSAERPKGSFSTLEIQRTEQGDSAMYLCGSSSEPGTGSEKLFFGSGTQLSVL.

The gene calls are TRBV5-1 and TRBJ1-1; D unresolved. The ends were cut back, 6 bases at V and 0 bases at J, with 12 bases in the middle. Germline-derived CDR1 and CDR2 are SGHRS and YFSETQ. The CDR3 totals 14 residues. The CDR3 loop is CASNYGEMNTEAFF. The CDR3 region has the DNA TGCGCCAGCAATTATGGTGAGATGAACACTGAAGCTTTCTTT. The full variable domain, rest sourced from reference TRBV5-1 and TRBJ1-1, is KAGVTQTPRYLIKTRGQQVTLSCSPISGHRSVSWYQQTPGQGLQFLFEYFSETQRNKGNFPGRFSGRQFSNSRSEMNVSTLELGDSALYLCASNYGEMNTEAFFGQGTRLTVV.

This sequence joins TRBV27 and TRBJ1-4; 9 positions agree with TRBD1. This CDR3 has 15 residues. Germline values: CDR1 MNHEY, CDR2 SMNVEV (reference sequence). V lost 5 bases and J lost 6; bases outside the gene matches: 7. CDR3 amino acids: CASSPRTGAYEKLFF. In DNA, the CDR3 is TGTGCCAGCAGTCCCCGGACAGGGGCATATGAAAAACTGTTTTTT.

Only a few counts were recorded for this clonotype. The chain is built from TRBV12-3 or TRBV12-4 and TRBJ1-3; no clear D gene. Trimming removed 0 bases at V and 4 bases at J, with 10 bases between. The CDR3 is 15 residues long. CDR3 sequence reads: CASSLATGFGNTIYF. CDR3 sequence (DNA): TGTGCCAGCAGTTTAGCTACCGGGTTCGGAAACACCATATATTTT.

This clonotype was seen many times. The chain has TRBV4-3 and TRBJ2-4, with no clear D. Germline lookup yields CDR1 LGHNA and CDR2 YSLEER. This CDR3 is 16 amino acids long. The V gene lost 0 bases and the J gene lost 0 bases, with 9 bases spanning the gap. CDR3 residues: CASSQDRILAKNIQYF. The CDR3 coding sequence is TGCGCCAGCAGCCAAGATCGAATCCTAGCCAAAAACATTCAGTACTTC.

There are many counts of this clonotype. The rearrangement uses TRBV13 and TRBJ2-3, with 9 bases identical to TRBD2. Germline CDR1 is PRHDT and CDR2 is FYEKMQ (reference sequence). This CDR3 is built from 18 residues. J was trimmed by 0 bases and V by 2 bases; bases with no gene match: 9. The CDR3 sequence: CASSLRDSGGLSTDTQYF. In DNA form, the CDR3 reads TGTGCCAGCAGCTTACGTGATAGCGGGGGACTTAGCACAGATACGCAGTATTTT.

Concerning this clonotype: At one of its ends the junction is not consistent with the germline gene, which may arise from a read error. The genes are TRBV5-1 and TRBJ1-1; D unclear. The CDR3 runs 13 residues. CDR1 SGHRS and CDR2 YFSETQ come from the germline V gene. The DNA of the CDR3 is TGCGCCAGCAGCTTGGATGTGGGCACTGAAGCTCTCTTT. Amino acid sequence: CASSLDVGTEALF. The whole variable domain, remainder taken from reference TRBV5-1 and TRBJ1-1, is KAGVTQTPRYLIKTRGQQVTLSCSPISGHRSVSWYQQTPGQGLQFLFEYFSETQRNKGNFPGRFSGRQFSNSRSEMNVSTLELGDSALYLCASSLDVGTEALFGQGTRLTVV.

This clonotype was detected ten times or more. The J gene is TRBJ2-7, the V gene TRBV19; D is unclear. Germline assignment: CDR1 LNHDA and CDR2 SQIVND (reference sequence). The V end was cut by 5 bases, the J end by 3 bases, with 20 bases between. CDR3 length: 16 amino acids. CDR3 loop: CASSPRATVSDYEQYF. CDR3 in DNA: TGTGCCAGTAGTCCCCGGGCCACAGTATCCGACTACGAGCAGTACTTC.

CDR3 sequence (DNA): TGTGCCAGTAGTATACAGGGGGCTCCGAACACCGGGGAGCTGTTTTTT. This sequence encodes CASSIQGAPNTGELFF. This sequence joins TRBV19 and TRBJ2-2; TRBD1 aligns across 8 bases. The V gene end was trimmed by 2 bases and the J gene end by 0 bases; junction bases not matched to a gene: 2. Germline V CDR1 and CDR2: LNHDA, SQIVND (reference sequence). The CDR3 is 16 residues long.

Comment on this clonotype: This CDR3 is missing its conserved last phenylalanine or tryptophan, likely due to a read error. This sequence joins TRBV19 and TRBJ1-5; D gene ambiguous. The V end was cut by 1 base, the J end by 1 base, with 11 bases between. Germline V gene data show CDR1 as LNHDA and CDR2 as SQIVND (reference sequence). This CDR3 spans 16 amino acids. The CDR3 reads CASSIATRGSNQPQHS. For the CDR3, the DNA is TGTGCCAGTAGTATAGCAACCAGAGGAAGCAATCAGCCCCAGCATTCT.

At least ten counts were recorded for this clonotype. The chain carries TRBV7-9 and TRBJ2-2, with D perhaps being TRBD1 or TRBD2 (5 bases each). Germline assignment: CDR1 SEHNR and CDR2 FQNEAQ (reference sequence). The CDR3 length is 14 residues. Trimming stripped 5 bases from V and 6 bases from J, with 13 bases between. This chain's CDR3 is CASSPRESAGELFF. The CDR3 DNA reads as TGTGCCAGCAGCCCCAGGGAGAGCGCCGGGGAGCTGTTTTTT.

A remark on this clonotype: Possible read error: a much larger clone is one base away. The chain links TRBV7-8 to TRBJ1-5, with D tentatively TRBD1 (5 bases). The germline CDR1 and CDR2 sequences are SGHVS and FQNEAQ. This CDR3 comprises 17 residues. The CDR3 bases are TGTACCAGCAGCCCAGGCCTTGGACAATATAGCAATCAGCCCCAGCATTTT. Residues: CTSSPGLGQYSNQPQHF. The full variable domain, its missing parts supplied by reference TRBV7-8 and TRBJ1-5, is GAGVSQSPRYKVAKRGQDVALRCDPISGHVSLFWYQQALGQGPEFLTYFQNEAQLDKSGLPSDRFFAERPEGSVSTLKIQRTQQEDSAVYLCTSSPGLGQYSNQPQHFGDGTRLSIL.

There are many counts of this clonotype. This chain joins TRBV7-6 and TRBJ2-1; 9 bases agree with TRBD1. Per the germline V gene, CDR1 is SGHVS and CDR2 is FNYEAQ. This CDR3 comprises 15 residues. Trimming removed 1 base from V and 6 bases from J; junction bases left unmatched: 4. CDR3 in amino acids: CASSLGPTGGNEQFF. As DNA, the CDR3 is TGTGCCAGCAGCTTAGGTCCGACAGGGGGCAATGAGCAGTTCTTC.

The chain is built from TRBV25-1 and TRBJ2-2, with D perhaps TRBD1 or TRBD2 (5 bases each). There are 17 residues in the CDR3. Per the germline V gene, CDR1 is MGHDK and CDR2 is SYGVNS. V lost 0 bases and J lost 1, with 12 bases in between. As DNA, the CDR3 is TGTGCCAGCAGTGAATACCGAGGGCAGGGGAACACCGGGGAGCTGTTTTTT. Translated: CASSEYRGQGNTGELFF.